Listed here is a single TCR beta chain. What antigen it recognizes has not been identified. Within one base of it there is no much larger clone, and no base qualities were kept. In the prospective study, participants were about 18 to 95 years old, resided in about two dozen geographic areas of the United States, and were enrolled through a virtual design. In the prospective study, cohorts were assigned on the basis of participant-reported clinical history obtained from a screening survey and a study questionnaire. ImmuneRACE Cohort 3 recovered participants were defined by two consecutive negative NP/OP PCR tests, healthcare professional clearance, or symptom resolution. Each participant in the prospective study had whole blood, serum and a nasopharyngeal or oropharyngeal swab collected by mobile phlebotomists. Prospective study participants could optionally give additional blood draws and questionnaires over an approximately 2-month period. Blood samples from the prospective study were shipped frozen or at room temperature prior to DNA extraction.

The sample comes from a study of blood T cell repertoires in COVID-19 (dated by TCRdb to about 2020). Looking at the study overall: Samples covering the acute and convalescent phases of COVID-19 were provided by collaborators in the United States, Italy and Spain. HLA class I and class II types, where available, came from metadata supplied by the sample provider rather than from assay-based typing. The material from the prospective study consisted of cDNA or gDNA derived from T cells, B-cell-depleted T cells, or PBMCs. The samples were drawn from two sources: the first 160 participants of the ongoing ImmuneRACE study, and fewer than 1,500 subjects contributed by 6 global collaborators. Deeply sampled blood TCRbeta repertoires from subjects exposed to, actively infected with, or recovered from COVID-19 were included in the dataset. The repertoires were made available in a free public database intended to serve as a resource for research on the immune response to SARS-CoV-2. Sample metadata almost always included a de-identified subject ID, COVID-19 status, age in years and sex. Beyond this particular receptor, the publication reports: Clinical and demographic metadata were provided uncurated, with the amount varying by source and participant.

TCRbeta CDR3 regions were amplified from genomic DNA by means of the immunoSEQ Assay, a bias-controlled multiplex PCR. Regarding the original processing steps: The number of nucleated cells in each sample was estimated by amplification of reference gene primers within the assay. To quantify the absolute abundance of each unique TCRbeta CDR3 rearrangement, sequence reads were collapsed and filtered. For each sample, productive Simpson clonality was calculated as the square root of Simpson's diversity index across productive rearrangements. TCRdb took this table from immuneACCESS and kept in-frame rearrangements with V and J called. Such tables lack part of the clones; where checked against another copy, unresolved V genes explain under half of the gap, and the rest is unexplained. The D gene and trimming were derived from the DNA, and the V and J assignments and clone size from that table. The sample table contains roughly 170,000 clones; only one count was recorded for around four fifths of them. 3.5% to 5% of the sample is held by the ten biggest clonotypes.

CDR1 and CDR2 are drawn from the germline V gene: SGHTS, YDEGEE. Cut back by 3 bases and 0 bases, the V and J ends lie 12 bases apart. The CDR3 contains 16 residues, cysteine and phenylalanine counted. CDR3 DNA is the only sequence kept; it has 48 bases, read in frame from the first base. This TCR was sampled from a woman aged 45-65 years who had recovered from COVID-19. The source material was PBMCs or T cells enriched from blood (not recorded which). The rearranged segments are TRBV5-8 and TRBJ2-2, and perhaps TRBD1 as D gene, on 5 matching bases. In nucleotide form, the sequence is TGTGCCAGCAGCTCTAAAGGGGAAGCGAACACCGGGGAGCTGTTTTTT. The translation is CASSSKGEANTGELFF.